This T cell receptor beta chain is drawn from a study of T cell repertoires in cytomegalovirus infection. V lost 5 bases and J lost 1; bases outside the gene matches: 9. From germline, CDR1 is SGHTA and CDR2 FQGNSA. CDR3 length: 19 residues. TCRdb called the reads again in MiXCR, with one record for every CDR3 protein. Here the sample spans 100,000 to 150,000 distinct CDR3 sequences, roughly a quarter being singletons. This clonotype was recorded at least ten times. Its antigen is as yet unknown. The chain joins TRBV7-2 to TRBJ1-6, with 12 bases lining up with TRBD1. This clonotype was obtained from a human donor in good health (CMV status not recorded). Some clones in this sample may be carry-over from other donors' samples. Material: PBMCs, sequenced either directly or after in vitro stimulation (not recorded which). The CDR3 DNA sequence: TGTGCCAGCAGCCATCCACTGGGACAGGGGGCTTCCTATAATTCACCCCTCCACTTT. Its translation: CASSHPLGQGASYNSPLHF. Drawing the rest from reference TRBV7-2 and TRBJ1-6, the complete variable domain is GAGVSQSPSNKVTEKGKDVELRCDPISGHTALYWYRQSLGQGLEFLIYFQGNSAPDKSGLPSDRFSAERTGGSVSTLTIQRTQQEDSAVYLCASSHPLGQGASYNSPLHFGNGTRLTVT.